The 7 T cell receptor beta chains listed next were all sequenced from one sample in a study of cytomegalovirus exposure and HLA in healthy donors. 60 Vbeta and 13 Jbeta primers were used in PCR. Profiled with immunoSEQ multiplex PCR; TCRdb holds only in-frame clones, not every one. The table has some 130,000 clones, roughly 80% seen once. Sequences were obtained from PBMCs. These TCRs come from a woman aged 25 to 39 in good health and CMV-seropositive.

The rearrangement joins TRBV11-3 to TRBJ2-5, with 15 bases that match TRBD2. Looked up from germline, CDR1 is SGHNT and CDR2 is YENEEA. V trimming: 3 bases; J trimming: 4 bases; junction bases outside the gene matches: 6. The CDR3 length is 17 residues. CDR3 loop: CASSLGLAGGVGETQYF. In DNA, the CDR3 is TGTGCCAGCAGCTTGGGACTAGCGGGGGGAGTAGGAGAGACCCAGTACTTC. Complete variable domain (other parts from reference TRBV11-3 and TRBJ2-5): EAGVVQSPRYKIIEKKQPVAFWCNPISGHNTLYWYLQNLGQGPELLIRYENEEAVDDSQLPKDRFSAERLKGVDSTLKIQPAELGDSAVYLCASSLGLAGGVGETQYFGPGTRLLVL.

The chain employs TRBV4-1 and TRBJ2-1; 8 bases are a match to TRBD1. Germline V CDR1 and CDR2: MGHRA, YSYEKL. This CDR3 region has 18 residues. Unmatched junction bases numbered 17, after V lost 0 bases and J lost 10 bases. The CDR3 loop reads CASSQDPPQGVVLREQFF. The CDR3 nucleotides read TGCGCCAGCAGCCAAGATCCCCCACAGGGGGTCGTTCTAAGGGAGCAGTTCTTC.

The CDR3 DNA reads TGCAGCGTAGCCGGACAGGGACGGTATGGCTACACCTTC. Its protein product is CSVAGQGRYGYTF. The V call is TRBV29-1, the J call TRBJ1-2; 8 nucleotides align to TRBD1. After removal of 6 bases from V and 5 bases from J, the junction contained 8 bases not matched to a gene. Germline values: CDR1 SQVTM, CDR2 ANQGSEA. This CDR3 is built from 13 residues. Looking up the rest from reference TRBV29-1 and TRBJ1-2 gives the full variable domain: SAVISQKPSRDICQRGTSLTIQCQVDSQVTMMFWYRQQPGQSLTLIATANQGSEATYESGFVIDKFPISRPNLTFSTLTVSNMSPEDSSIYLCSVAGQGRYGYTFGSGTRLTVV.

The chain links TRBV4-3 to TRBJ1-2; the match to TRBD1 covers 9 bases. The CDR3 runs to 16 residues. Losses at the gene ends were 0 bases for V and 7 bases for J; bases not matched to a gene: 9. Germline V gene lookup returns CDR1 LGHNA and CDR2 YSLEER. The CDR3 is CASSQESPGTGFGYTF. In nucleotides, the CDR3 is TGCGCCAGCAGCCAAGAAAGCCCGGGGACAGGGTTTGGCTACACCTTC.

V usage is TRBV5-6 and J usage is TRBJ2-3; 11 bases map to TRBD2. The CDR3 consists of 15 residues. V lost 6 bases, J lost 10 bases, and 13 bases stayed unmatched. Germline CDR1 and CDR2: SGHDT and YYEEEE. The CDR3 region has the DNA TGTGCCAGCAAACCGACTAGCGGGGACGCAGGTCCGCAGTATTTT. Amino acids: CASKPTSGDAGPQYF.

This rearrangement joins TRBV10-3 to TRBJ1-2, with TRBD1 matching over 8 bases. The J segment lost 4 bases and the V segment lost 0 bases, leaving 1 base of the junction unmatched. The V gene's germline CDR1 is ENHRY and CDR2 SYGVKD. This CDR3 contains 14 residues. The DNA of the CDR3 is TGTGCCATCAGTGAGTCAACAGGGGGCTATGGCTACACCTTC. Protein: CAISESTGGYGYTF.

Notes on this clone: Other DNA sequences in this specimen translate into the identical CDR3. V and J are TRBV5-1 and TRBJ1-1, with 7 bases identical to TRBD1. Germline CDR1 SGHRS, CDR2 YFSETQ. V dropped 2 bases and J dropped 0; count of bases not matched to a gene: 4. The CDR3 loop spans 15 amino acids. CDR3 amino acids: CASSFGDRMNTEAFF. In DNA, the CDR3 is TGCGCCAGCAGCTTTGGGGACAGAATGAACACTGAAGCTTTCTTT.